Below, one T cell receptor (beta chain) is given with its context. This CDR3 region has 14 residues. Per germline, CDR1 LGHDT and CDR2 YNNKEL (reference sequence). V shed 4 bases and J shed 1 base, with 11 bases lying between them. TCRdb's table, derived via immunoSEQ multiplex PCR, lists solely in-frame clones and lacks some. The repertoire holds about 150,000 clones, with around 85% as singletons. The sample originates from a study of blood T cell repertoires in COVID-19. Turning to the study itself: T cells, B-cell-depleted T cells, or PBMCs supplied cDNA or gDNA.

This sequence joins TRBV3-1 (or the pseudogene TRBV3-2) and TRBJ2-7; D possibly corresponds to TRBD1 (6 bases). The specimen was PBMCs or T cells enriched from blood (not recorded which). The clonotype originates from a woman in her thirties or forties who had recovered from COVID-19. The CDR3 is CASSLSTGSYEQYF. CDR3 bases: TGTGCCAGCAGCCTTTCGACAGGTTCCTACGAGCAGTACTTC.